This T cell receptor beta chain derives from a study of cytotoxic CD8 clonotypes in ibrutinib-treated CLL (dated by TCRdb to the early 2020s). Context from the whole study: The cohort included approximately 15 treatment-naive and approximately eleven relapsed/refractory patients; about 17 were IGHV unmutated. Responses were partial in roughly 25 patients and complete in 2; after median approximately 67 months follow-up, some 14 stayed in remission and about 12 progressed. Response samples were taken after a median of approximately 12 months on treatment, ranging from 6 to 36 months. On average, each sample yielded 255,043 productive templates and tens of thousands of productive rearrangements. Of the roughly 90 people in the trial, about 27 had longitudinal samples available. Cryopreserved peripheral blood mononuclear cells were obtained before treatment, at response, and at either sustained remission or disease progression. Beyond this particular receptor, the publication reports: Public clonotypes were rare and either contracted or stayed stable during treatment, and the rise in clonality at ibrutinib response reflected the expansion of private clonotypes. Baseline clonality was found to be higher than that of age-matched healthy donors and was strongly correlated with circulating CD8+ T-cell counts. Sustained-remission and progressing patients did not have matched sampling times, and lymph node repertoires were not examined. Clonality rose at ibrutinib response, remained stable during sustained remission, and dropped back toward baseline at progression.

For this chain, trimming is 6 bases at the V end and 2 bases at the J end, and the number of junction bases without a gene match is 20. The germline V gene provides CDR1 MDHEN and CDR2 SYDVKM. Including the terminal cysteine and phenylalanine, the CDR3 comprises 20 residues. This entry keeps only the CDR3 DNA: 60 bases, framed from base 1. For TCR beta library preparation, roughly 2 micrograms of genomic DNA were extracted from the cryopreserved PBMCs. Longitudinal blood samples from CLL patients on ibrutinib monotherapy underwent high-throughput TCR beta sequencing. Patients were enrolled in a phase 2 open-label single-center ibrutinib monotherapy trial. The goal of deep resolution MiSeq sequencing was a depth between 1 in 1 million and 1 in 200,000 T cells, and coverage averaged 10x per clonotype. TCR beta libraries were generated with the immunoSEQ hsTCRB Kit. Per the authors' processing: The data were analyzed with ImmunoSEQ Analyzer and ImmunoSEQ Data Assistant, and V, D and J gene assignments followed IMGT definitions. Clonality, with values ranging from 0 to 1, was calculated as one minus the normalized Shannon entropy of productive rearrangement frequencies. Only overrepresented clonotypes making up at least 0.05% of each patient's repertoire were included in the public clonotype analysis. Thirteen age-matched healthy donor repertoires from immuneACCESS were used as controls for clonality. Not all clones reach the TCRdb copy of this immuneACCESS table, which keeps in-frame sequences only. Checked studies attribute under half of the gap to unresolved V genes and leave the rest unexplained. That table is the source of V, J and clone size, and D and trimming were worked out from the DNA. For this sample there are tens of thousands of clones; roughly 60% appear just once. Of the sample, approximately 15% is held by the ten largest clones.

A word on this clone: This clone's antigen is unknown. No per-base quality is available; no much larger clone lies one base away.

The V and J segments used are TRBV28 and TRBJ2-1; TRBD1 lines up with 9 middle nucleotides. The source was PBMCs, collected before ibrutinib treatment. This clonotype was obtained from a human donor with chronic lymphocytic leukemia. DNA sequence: TGTGCCAGCAGCCAGACTTTTGGCGGAAGGGGACAGGGAACCTACAATGAGCAGTTCTTC. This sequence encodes CASSQTFGGRGQGTYNEQFF.